Listed below are T cell receptor beta chains from one sample, sequenced in a study of blood T cell repertoires in COVID-19. Sequenced by immunoSEQ multiplex PCR; TCRdb stores in-frame clones only, minus some. The sample includes over 100,000 clones, around 89% of them seen just once. Input material: peripheral blood. The receptors stem from a man in his fifties or sixties with COVID-19, enrolled during active disease. CDR3s include the opening cysteine and the closing phenylalanine or tryptophan. D genes are given only for firm matches. Size is omitted from some rows. Given values are once, few, many or a class for expanded clones.

TRBJ2-2,TRBD2,-,TRBV7-2,CASSQTSGSGELFF,TGTGCCAGCAGTCAGACTAGCGGGTCCGGGGAGCTGTTTTTT
TRBJ1-2,-,-,TRBV6-5,CASSTRGGSLLGYTF,TGTGCCAGCAGTACCCGGGGGGGCTCCTTGTTAGGCTACACCTTC
TRBJ2-7,TRBD2,-,TRBV5-1,CASSLTSGGVLSYEQYF,TGCGCCAGCAGCTTGACTAGCGGGGGGGTCCTATCCTACGAGCAGTACTTC
TRBJ1-3,-,-,TRBV6-5,CASRQRSGNTIYF,TGTGCGAGCAGGCAGCGCTCTGGAAACACCATATATTTT
TRBJ2-7,TRBD1,once,TRBV6-5,CASRVTGLAYEQYF,TGTGCCAGCAGAGTGACAGGGCTTGCCTACGAGCAGTACTTC
TRBJ2-7,-,-,TRBV27,CASSFDGLRYEQYF,TGTGCCAGCAGTTTTGACGGACTCCGCTACGAGCAGTACTTC
TRBJ2-5,TRBD2,-,TRBV7-2,CASSPGLAGVIQETQYF,TGTGCCAGCAGCCCGGGACTAGCGGGGGTCATTCAAGAGACCCAGTACTTC
TRBJ2-7,-,-,TRBV3-1/TRBV3-2,CASSHTPGLSSYEQYF,TGTGCCAGCAGCCATACTCCGGGACTTAGCTCCTACGAGCAGTACTTC
TRBJ2-7,TRBD2,-,TRBV6-6,CASTSLAGGREQYF,TGTGCCAGCACTTCACTAGCGGGGGGAAGAGAGCAGTACTTC
TRBJ1-6,TRBD1,-,TRBV10-2,CASSVLGQGNSPLHF,TGCGCCAGCAGTGTCCTCGGACAGGGGAATTCACCCCTCCACTTT
TRBJ2-7,TRBD1,-,TRBV5-1,CASSLEGQTLREQYF,TGCGCCAGCAGCCTAGAGGGACAGACCTTACGGGAGCAGTACTTC
TRBJ1-2,-,-,TRBV12-3/TRBV12-4,CASSFAGLEGYTF,TGTGCCAGCAGTTTCGCGGGCCTCGAGGGCTACACCTTC
TRBJ2-7,TRBD1,-,TRBV6-5,CASRSPGQGAYEQYF,TGTGCCAGCAGGTCCCCGGGACAGGGCGCCTACGAGCAGTACTTC
TRBJ2-5,TRBD2,-,TRBV14,CASSPLGEGPQETQYF,TGTGCCAGCAGCCCCCTAGGGGAGGGGCCCCAAGAGACCCAGTACTTC
TRBJ1-1,-,-,TRBV5-5,CASSPGNTEAFF,TGTGCCAGCAGCCCAGGGAACACTGAAGCTTTCTTT
TRBJ1-4,-,-,TRBV19,CASSMGSANEKLFF,TGTGCCAGTAGTATGGGCAGTGCTAATGAAAAACTGTTTTTT
TRBJ2-3,TRBD2,-,TRBV11-2,CASSLAGLVWVDTQYF,TGTGCCAGCAGCTTGGCGGGACTAGTGTGGGTAGATACGCAGTATTTT
TRBJ2-4,TRBD1,-,TRBV4-1,CASAPRTGIQYF,TGCGCCAGCGCGCCTCGGACAGGGATTCAGTACTTC
TRBJ1-2,-,-,TRBV6-1,CASSDSFYGYTF,TGTGCCAGCAGTGACAGTTTCTATGGCTACACCTTC
TRBJ2-7,-,-,TRBV7-3,CASSAHQGSEQYF,TGTGCCAGCAGCGCCCACCAGGGGTCCGAGCAGTACTTC
TRBJ1-5,-,-,TRBV6-2/TRBV6-3,CASSYISSLYSNQPQHF,TGTGCCAGCAGTTACATTTCCTCCCTTTATAGCAATCAGCCCCAGCATTTT
TRBJ1-2,-,-,TRBV28,CASSLGAYGYTF,TGTGCCAGCAGTTTAGGGGCCTATGGCTACACCTTC